The present T cell receptor (beta chain) was sequenced within a study of technical replicates of blood from several donors. Profiled with immunoSEQ multiplex PCR; TCRdb holds only in-frame clones, not every one. The repertoire includes 65,000 to 95,000 clones, roughly 98% of them detected once, and over 0.13% sits in the top ten. The V end was cut by 3 bases, the J end by 1 base, with 14 bases between. Germline CDR1 SGHDN, CDR2 FVKESK. CDR3 length equals 16 residues. The clonotype originates from a human donor in good health. Sequencing input: T cells isolated from PBMCs. The rearrangement uses TRBV14 and TRBJ2-3; D gene unclear. This CDR3 reads CASSHRQGLRTDTQYF. As DNA, the CDR3 is TGTGCCAGCAGCCACCGACAAGGCCTTCGCACAGATACGCAGTATTTT.